This T cell receptor (beta chain) was identified in a study of cytomegalovirus exposure and HLA in healthy donors. The primer mix had 60 Vbeta and 13 Jbeta primers. Method: immunoSEQ multiplex PCR; TCRdb's copy keeps in-frame clones and lacks some. The sample totals approximately 58,000 clones. Study results and caveats: Associated with cytomegalovirus, according to the listing, were 150 to 200 TCR beta chains.

Of note for this clone: Its antigen remains unknown.

Trimming cost V 7 bases and J 2 bases; bases outside gene matches: 5. The germline V gene has CDR1 SQVTM and CDR2 ANQGSEA. The CDR3 extends over 14 amino acids. The V gene is TRBV29-1, the J gene TRBJ2-2, with 9 bases fitting TRBD2. Material for sequencing was PBMCs. This TCR was sampled from a woman aged 45 to 65 in good health and CMV-seropositive. CDR3 nucleotides: TGCAGCGCTAAGCGGGGGGAAAACACCGGGGAGCTGTTTTTT. Encoded protein: CSAKRGENTGELFF.